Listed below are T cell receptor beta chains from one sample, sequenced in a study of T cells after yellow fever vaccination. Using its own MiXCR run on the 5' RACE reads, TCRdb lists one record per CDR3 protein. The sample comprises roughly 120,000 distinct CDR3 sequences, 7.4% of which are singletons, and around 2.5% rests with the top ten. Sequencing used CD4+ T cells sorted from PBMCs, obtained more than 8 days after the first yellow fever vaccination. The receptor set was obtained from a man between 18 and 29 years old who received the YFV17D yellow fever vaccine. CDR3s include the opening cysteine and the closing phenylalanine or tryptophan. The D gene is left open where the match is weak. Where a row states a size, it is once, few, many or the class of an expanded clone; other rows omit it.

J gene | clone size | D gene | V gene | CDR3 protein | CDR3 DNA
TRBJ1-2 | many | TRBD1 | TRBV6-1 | CASRDRGPYGYTF | TGTGCCAGCAGGGACAGGGGACCCTATGGCTACACCTTC
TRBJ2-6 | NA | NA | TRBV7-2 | CASSFQAGSGANVLTF | TGTGCCAGCAGCTTCCAAGCAGGGTCTGGGGCCAACGTCCTGACTTTC
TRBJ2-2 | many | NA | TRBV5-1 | CASSLAPGANGELFF | TGCGCCAGCAGCTTGGCCCCAGGGGCAAACGGGGAGCTGTTTTTT
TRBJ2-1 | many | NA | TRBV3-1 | CASSQPPGNEQFF | TGTGCCAGCAGCCAGCCCCCCGGGAATGAGCAGTTCTTC
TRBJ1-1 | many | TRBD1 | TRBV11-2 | CASSLVVWGQGGKNTEAFF | TGTGCCAGCAGCTTGGTGGTCTGGGGACAGGGGGGTAAGAACACTGAAGCTTTCTTT
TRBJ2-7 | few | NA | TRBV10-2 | CASSKRDFYEQYF | TGCGCCAGCAGCAAAAGGGACTTCTACGAGCAGTACTTC
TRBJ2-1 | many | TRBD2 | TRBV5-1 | CASGTSGNNEQFF | TGCGCCAGCGGGACTAGCGGGAACAATGAGCAGTTCTTC
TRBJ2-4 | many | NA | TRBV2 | CASSESLAGADIQYF | TGTGCCAGCAGTGAATCGTTGGCTGGGGCGGACATTCAGTACTTC
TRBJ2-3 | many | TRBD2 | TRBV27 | CASKTGWRGGPDTQYF | TGTGCCAGCAAGACAGGGTGGCGGGGGGGGCCAGATACGCAGTATTTT
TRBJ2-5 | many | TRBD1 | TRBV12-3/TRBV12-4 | CASSPGQPAETQYF | TGTGCCAGCAGCCCGGGACAGCCTGCGGAGACCCAGTACTTC
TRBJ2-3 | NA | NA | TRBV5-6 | CASSLASEGFTDTQYF | TGTGCCAGCAGCTTGGCTAGCGAGGGCTTCACAGATACGCAGTATTTT
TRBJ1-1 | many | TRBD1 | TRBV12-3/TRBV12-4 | CASSSRGMDTEAFF | TGTGCCAGCAGTTCCAGGGGGATGGACACTGAAGCTTTCTTT
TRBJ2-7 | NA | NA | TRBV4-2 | CASSHGYEQYF | TGTGCCAGCAGCCACGGGTACGAGCAGTACTTC
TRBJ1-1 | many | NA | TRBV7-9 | CASSFGQMNTEAFF | TGTGCCAGCAGCTTCGGACAGATGAACACTGAAGCTTTCTTT
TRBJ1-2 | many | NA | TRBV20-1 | CSAPSVGAGYTF | TGCAGTGCCCCCTCGGTCGGGGCTGGCTACACCTTC
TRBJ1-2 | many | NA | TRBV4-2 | CASSQDGDRSKDGYTF | TGTGCCAGCAGCCAAGACGGGGACCGTAGTAAGGATGGCTACACCTTC
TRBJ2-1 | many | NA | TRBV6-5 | CASSYSTGQSHNEQFF | TGTGCCAGCAGTTACTCGACAGGCCAAAGTCACAATGAGCAGTTCTTC
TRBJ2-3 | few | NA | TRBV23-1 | CASSQDRKSTDTQYF | TGCGCCAGCAGTCAAGACAGGAAAAGCACAGATACGCAGTATTTT
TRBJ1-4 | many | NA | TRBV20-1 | CSATPAGGSEKLFF | TGCAGTGCTACCCCGGCGGGGGGCAGTGAAAAACTGTTTTTT
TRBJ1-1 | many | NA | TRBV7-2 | CASSLVLDTEAFF | TGTGCCAGCAGCTTAGTTTTGGACACTGAAGCTTTCTTT
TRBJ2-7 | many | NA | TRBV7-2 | CASSPSATTYEQYF | TGTGCCAGCAGCCCCTCGGCAACCACCTACGAGCAGTACTTC
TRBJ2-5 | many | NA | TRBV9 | CASSVGGTRVQETQYF | TGTGCCAGCAGCGTAGGGGGGACACGGGTCCAAGAGACCCAGTACTTC
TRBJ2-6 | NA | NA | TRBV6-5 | CASSFYGASGANVLTF | TGTGCCAGCAGTTTTTACGGGGCCTCTGGGGCCAACGTCCTGACTTTC
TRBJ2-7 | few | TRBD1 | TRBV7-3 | CASSLNQGAYEQYF | TGTGCCAGCAGCTTAAATCAGGGGGCCTACGAGCAGTACTTC
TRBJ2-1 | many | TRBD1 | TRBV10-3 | CAISAGTGDYNEQFF | TGTGCCATCAGTGCGGGGACAGGGGATTACAATGAGCAGTTCTTC
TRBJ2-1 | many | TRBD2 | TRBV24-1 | CATSDSASGNNEQFF | TGTGCCACCAGTGATTCGGCTAGCGGGAACAATGAGCAGTTCTTC
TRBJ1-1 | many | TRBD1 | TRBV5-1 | CASSSRLTGGNTEAFF | TGCGCCAGCAGCTCCAGGTTGACAGGGGGAAACACTGAAGCTTTCTTT
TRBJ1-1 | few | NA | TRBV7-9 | CASSSRQRPVEAFF | TGTGCCAGCAGCTCCCGACAGAGACCGGTTGAAGCTTTCTTT
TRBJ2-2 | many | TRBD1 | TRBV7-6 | CASSSDRGRTGELFF | TGTGCCAGCAGCTCGGACAGGGGGCGTACCGGGGAGCTGTTTTTT
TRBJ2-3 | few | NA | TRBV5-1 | CASSLRASSTDTQYF | TGCGCCAGCAGCTTGCGGGCTTCAAGCACAGATACGCAGTATTTT
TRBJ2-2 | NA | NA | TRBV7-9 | CAGAVAGELFF | TGTGCCGGGGCCGTAGCCGGGGAGCTGTTTTTT
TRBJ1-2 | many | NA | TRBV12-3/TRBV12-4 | CASSPPRRDGGFF | TGTGCCAGCAGTCCCCCTCGTCGAGACGGCGGTTTCTTC
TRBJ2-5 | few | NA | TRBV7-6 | CASSSERRRGETQYF | TGTGCCAGCAGCTCCGAGCGGAGGAGGGGGGAGACCCAGTACTTC
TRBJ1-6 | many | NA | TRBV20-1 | CSARPSSYNSPLHF | TGCAGTGCTAGACCGAGCTCCTATAATTCACCCCTCCACTTT
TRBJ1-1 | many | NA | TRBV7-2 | CASSTLPGQETEF | TGTGCCAGCAGCACTCTCCCGGGACAAGAGACTGAATTT
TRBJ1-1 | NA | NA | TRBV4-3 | CASSQANQGEAFF | TGCGCCAGCAGCCAAGCAAATCAGGGAGAAGCTTTCTTT
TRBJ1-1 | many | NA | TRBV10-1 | CASSETDDGTEAFF | TGCGCCAGCAGTGAGACGGACGATGGCACTGAAGCTTTCTTT
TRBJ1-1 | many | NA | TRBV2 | CASNTNGNTEAFF | TGTGCCAGCAACACGAACGGAAACACTGAAGCTTTCTTT
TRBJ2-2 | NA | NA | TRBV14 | CASSQAWGRLNSGELFF | TGTGCCAGCAGCCAAGCGTGGGGGCGATTGAATTCCGGGGAGCTGTTTTTT
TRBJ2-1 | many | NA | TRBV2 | CASGTGPNSEQFF | TGTGCCAGCGGGACCGGGCCCAACAGTGAGCAGTTCTTC
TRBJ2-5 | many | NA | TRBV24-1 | CATSDTTSKPQYF | TGTGCCACCAGTGACACGACTAGTAAGCCCCAGTACTTC